This TCR beta chain was captured by sequencing in a study of T-cell reconstitution after alpha-beta-depleted transplantation in children. Researchers prepared the TCRbeta library using unique molecular identifiers, the study reports. TCRdb fed the PCR reads into MiXCR, producing one record per CDR3 protein. The top ten clones hold about a quarter of a sample with 280,000 or so distinct CDR3 sequences, around a tenth of them seen once. This clonotype was detected ten times or more. This material consisted of peripheral blood, taken 180 days after TCRalphabeta/CD19-depleted stem cell transplant. The TCR originated in a male patient aged 2-9 years who had a stem cell transplant for chronic granulomatous disease, so the T cells may come from the graft donor.

The CDR3, as DNA: TGCAGCGTTGACGGGACAGGGAACACAGATACGCAGTATTTT. It codes for CSVDGTGNTDTQYF. The chain couples TRBV29-1 to TRBJ2-3; 9 nucleotides match TRBD1. V trimming: 3 bases; J trimming: 2 bases; junction bases outside the gene matches: 3. This CDR3 has 14 residues. CDR1 is SQVTM and CDR2 is ANQGSEA in the germline V gene.